Given below is one T cell receptor (beta chain) in context. Its cognate antigen is unknown. The CDR3 loop spans 17 amino acids. With 2 bases clipped from V and 3 bases from J, the junction kept 9 bases outside the gene matches. Germline V gene lookup returns CDR1 ENHRY and CDR2 SYGVKD. These data come from a study of OX40 agonist ivuxolimab in advanced cancers. Study overall: Intravenous ivuxolimab at 0.01 to 10 mg/kg was given to patients every 2 weeks.

Study findings and constraints: Researchers report that CD8+ T cells had, on average, more expanded clones than CD4+.

Libraries were prepared by immunoSEQ multiplex PCR; TCRdb keeps only in-frame clonotypes and omits some of them. The table lists about 58,000 clones, about 90% of them singletons. This specimen consisted of CD4+ or CD8+ T cells sorted from blood, obtained in a trial of the OX40 agonist ivuxolimab. The chain joins TRBV10-3 to TRBJ2-7; TRBD2 matches 11 bases. The clonotype was recovered from an adult with an advanced solid tumor such as melanoma, head and neck, liver or kidney cancer. The CDR3 DNA sequence: TGTGCCATCAGTGAGAAAGGGGCTAGCGGGAGGTTCTACGAGCAGTACTTC. It translates to CAISEKGASGRFYEQYF.